Following are 30 T cell receptor beta chains from one sample sequenced in a study of T-cell reconstitution after alpha-beta-depleted transplantation in children listed by TCRdb under 2016. According to the study, the label for this sample's treatment or condition signals: allogeneic hematopoietic cell transplantation with graft depleted of TCRalphabeta T cells and CD19 B cells. Receptor libraries were prepared by PCR. Sequencing used an Illumina HiSeq 2500. TCR libraries were prepared with molecular barcoding, using unique molecular identifiers to normalize TCRbeta repertoire quantification. TCRdb trimmed public reads at Q25 via fastp, called clones via MiXCR and kept in-frame beta chains. Here each entry gathers all rows of one CDR3 protein and keeps the most common genes and DNA. Within this sample are under 250,000 distinct CDR3 sequences, with 20% to 30% of them counted one time only. Of the sample, about 5% falls within the top ten clones.

This material consisted of PBMCs, mostly from graft donor cells, taken 360 days after TCRalphabeta/CD19-depleted stem cell transplant. These receptors came from a female patient aged 2-10 years who had a stem cell transplant for congenital amegakaryocytic thrombocytopenia, so the T cells may come from the graft donor.

A few counts support this clonotype. The rearrangement joins TRBV11-1 to TRBJ2-3; 8 bases line up with TRBD2. V lost 3 bases and J lost 0; bases outside the gene matches: 11. The length of the CDR3 is 18 residues. CDR1 SGHAT and CDR2 FQDESV come from the germline V gene (reference sequence). In DNA form, the CDR3 reads TGTGCCAGCAGCTTGGTGAGCGGGGGAAGAACTAGCACAGATACGCAGTATTTT. As protein: CASSLVSGGRTSTDTQYF.

A few counts support this clonotype. V is TRBV5-1 and J is TRBJ2-3; TRBD2 agrees at 13 bases. The V gene's germline CDR1 is SGHRS and CDR2 YFSETQ. This CDR3 is 17 amino acids long. Germline trimming cut 7 bases from V and 0 bases from J; bases unmatched to any gene: 8. CDR3: CASGLGTSGKSTDTQYF. DNA of the CDR3: TGCGCCAGCGGACTCGGGACTAGCGGGAAAAGCACAGATACGCAGTATTTT.

The chain has TRBV28 and TRBJ1-5, with unresolved D. Germline loops: CDR1 MDHEN, CDR2 SYDVKM. Trimming removed 7 bases from V and 9 bases from J, with 13 bases in between. The CDR3 runs to 12 residues. CDR3 region: CASNGRPGPQHF. CDR3 coding DNA: TGTGCCAGCAATGGTCGGCCGGGGCCCCAGCATTTT.

This clonotype was detected a few times. This chain links TRBV3-1 with TRBJ2-7, with D perhaps assigned TRBD1 or TRBD2 (5 bases each). The CDR3 consists of 14 residues. Germline V gene sequence: CDR1 LGHDT, CDR2 YNNKEL (reference sequence). Trimming removed 4 bases from V and 6 bases from J, with 16 bases in between. The CDR3 DNA is TGTGCCAGCAGCCCCCGGGACCGCCTTCTCGAGCAGTACTTC. Its translation: CASSPRDRLLEQYF.

This chain uses TRBV2 with TRBJ1-1, with D unresolved. From germline, CDR1 is SNHLY and CDR2 FYNNEI. The ends were cut back, 7 bases at V and 6 bases at J, with 15 bases in the middle. This CDR3 region has 13 residues. CDR3 DNA sequence: TGTGCCAGCATGTCTTCGGGGTTTTCTGAAGCTTTCTTT. Translating it yields CASMSSGFSEAFF.

This clonotype has at least ten counts. This chain uses TRBV5-1 with TRBJ2-5, with TRBD2 matching over 7 bases. In germline, CDR1 is SGHRS, CDR2 YFSETQ. V lost 2 bases and J lost 2; bases outside the gene matches: 3. The CDR3 totals 14 residues. Written as DNA, the CDR3 is TGCGCCAGCAGCTTACGGGGGGAACAAGAGACCCAGTACTTC. As protein: CASSLRGEQETQYF.

The genes are TRBV5-6 and TRBJ2-7; D possibly matches TRBD1 or TRBD2 (5 bases each). V dropped 4 bases and J dropped 9 bases, with 20 bases sitting between them. CDR1 is SGHDT, CDR2 YYEEEE, per germline. CDR3 size: 14 residues. CDR3 nucleotide sequence: TGTGCCAGCAGCCCGGGACCGTCTAGGTCCCGGCAGTACTTC. It encodes CASSPGPSRSRQYF.

There are many counts of this clonotype. J is TRBJ2-3 and V is TRBV4-2; D perhaps matches TRBD2 (5 bases). The germline CDR1 and CDR2 sequences are LGHNA and YNFKEQ. The V end was cut by 3 bases, the J end by 6 bases, with 16 bases between. The CDR3 is made up of 15 amino acids. CDR3 DNA: TGTGCCAGCAGCCACTCTGTTAGCGTCGGGGATACGCAGTATTTT. This translates into CASSHSVSVGDTQYF.

In this sample, this clonotype turned up a few times. The chain is built from TRBV29-1 and TRBJ2-2, with D possibly being TRBD1 (7 bases). This CDR3 has 14 residues. The germline gives CDR1 SQVTM, CDR2 ANQGSEA. Trimming cost V 7 bases and J 10 bases, with 22 bases left between them. CDR3 in amino acids: CSAGSTGWGEELFF. DNA for the CDR3: TGCAGCGCCGGGTCGACAGGGTGGGGGGAGGAGCTGTTTTTT.

This clonotype was seen a handful of times. The CDR3, as DNA: TGTGCCACCAGTGATTTCGGTGAAGCTTTCTTT. Its protein product is CATSDFGEAFF. The chain joins TRBV24-1 to TRBJ1-1, with unresolved D. The V end was cut by 1 base, the J end by 7 bases, with 3 bases between. Germline values: CDR1 KGHDR, CDR2 SFDVKD. This CDR3 is built from 11 residues.

There are a few counts of this clonotype. The rearrangement joins TRBV7-2 to TRBJ1-2; a weak D match, TRBD1 (6 bases). Germline values: CDR1 SGHTA, CDR2 FQGNSA. V lost 1 base, J lost 4 bases, and 10 bases lay in between. The CDR3 has 14 amino acids. The CDR3, as DNA: TGTGCCAGCAGCTTAGACAGGGTGGGCTATGGCTACACCTTC. Residues: CASSLDRVGYGYTF.

This clonotype was detected only a few times. The chain recombines TRBV7-8 with TRBJ2-7; 7 positions agree with TRBD2. With 3 bases clipped from V and 2 bases from J, the junction kept 10 bases outside the gene matches. There are 16 residues in the CDR3. Germline CDR1 SGHVS, CDR2 FQNEAQ. Here the CDR3 DNA reads TGTGCCAGCAGCTTGCCGGGACTAAAAACACCCTACGAGCAGTACTTC. This sequence encodes CASSLPGLKTPYEQYF.

The chain uses TRBV9 and TRBJ2-1, with a possible D match to TRBD2 (6 bases). Germline V gene lookup returns CDR1 SGDLS and CDR2 YYNGEE. The CDR3 sequence is 14 residues long. V lost 2 bases and J 3 bases, leaving 9 bases between the germline ends. The CDR3 protein is CASSVRDFYNEQFF. DNA for the CDR3: TGTGCCAGCAGCGTTAGGGACTTCTACAATGAGCAGTTCTTC. The full variable domain, completed using reference TRBV9 and TRBJ2-1, is DSGVTQTPKHLITATGQRVTLRCSPRSGDLSVYWYQQSLDQGLQFLIQYYNGEERAKGNILERFSAQQFPDLHSELNLSSLELGDSALYFCASSVRDFYNEQFFGPGTRLTVL.

The chain couples TRBV7-8 to TRBJ1-1, with 9 bases that match TRBD1. Germline loops: CDR1 SGHVS, CDR2 FQNEAQ. Unmatched junction bases numbered 5, after V lost 5 bases and J lost 1 base. The CDR3 has 15 residues. Here the CDR3 DNA reads TGTGCCAGCAGCAGGGGGACAGGGAGGAACACTGAAGCTTTCTTT. Translating gives CASSRGTGRNTEAFF.

This clonotype was detected a few times. The chain is built from TRBV4-3 and TRBJ2-1; possibly TRBD1 or TRBD2 for D (5 bases each). Trimming took off 2 bases at V and 4 bases at J, with 18 bases between the two ends. CDR1 and CDR2 from the germline V gene are LGHNA and YSLEER. The CDR3 runs 17 residues. The chain's CDR3 is CASSQRRDLLTYNEQFF. In DNA, the CDR3 is TGCGCCAGCAGCCAACGCCGGGACCTCCTGACTTACAATGAGCAGTTCTTC.

The chain has TRBV19 and TRBJ2-7; D gene ambiguous. Germline V CDR1 and CDR2: LNHDA, SQIVND (reference sequence). Trimming removed 6 bases from V and 0 bases from J, with 9 bases in between. This CDR3 spans 13 amino acids. The CDR3 protein is CASRDDPSYEQYF. The DNA of the CDR3 is TGTGCCAGTAGGGATGACCCCTCCTACGAGCAGTACTTC.

This clonotype has only a few counts. This chain joins TRBV6-5 and TRBJ1-2; no clear D. The CDR3 sequence is 15 residues long. Germline lookup yields CDR1 MNHEY and CDR2 SVGAGI. Trimming cost V 0 bases and J 12 bases, with 20 bases left between them. The CDR3 DNA reads as TGTGCCAGCAGTTACTCCTCGGACGGTCTATCCCCGGACACCTTC. This codes for CASSYSSDGLSPDTF.

The gene calls are TRBV11-2 and TRBJ2-3; D is perhaps TRBD1 (6 bases). Trimming took 6 bases from V and 0 from J, leaving 13 bases between them. The CDR3 is 15 amino acids. Germline lookup yields CDR1 SGHAT and CDR2 FQNNGV. The CDR3 nucleotides read TGTGCCAGCAGTCGGGACGGACAGAGCACAGATACGCAGTATTTT. Translated: CASSRDGQSTDTQYF. Drawing the rest from reference TRBV11-2 and TRBJ2-3, the complete variable domain is EAGVAQSPRYKIIEKRQSVAFWCNPISGHATLYWYQQILGQGPKLLIQFQNNGVVDDSQLPKDRFSAERLKGVDSTLKIQPAKLEDSAVYLCASSRDGQSTDTQYFGPGTRLTVL.

This clonotype was seen a handful of times. This chain connects TRBV11-2 to TRBJ1-2; a weak D match, TRBD1 (6 bases). Between the trimmed V and J ends, which lost 3 bases and 0 bases, there was a span of 14 bases. Germline V lookup: CDR1 SGHAT, CDR2 FQNNGV. The CDR3 consists of 16 residues. CDR3 protein: CASSFGRGATNYGYTF. In DNA form, the CDR3 reads TGTGCCAGCAGCTTTGGCAGGGGAGCGACTAACTATGGCTACACCTTC.

This clonotype was seen a few times. The genes are TRBV3-1 and TRBJ2-4; D gene uncertain. The CDR3 is 15 residues long. CDR1 LGHDT and CDR2 YNNKEL come from the germline V gene (reference sequence). V was trimmed by 0 bases and J by 5 bases, leaving 11 bases between them. In nucleotides, the CDR3 is TGTGCCAGCAGCCAAGAGAGTTGGATACAAAACATTCAGTACTTC. Residues: CASSQESWIQNIQYF.

This clonotype was seen only once. The chain combines TRBV20-1 with TRBJ2-4; D is uncertain. Germline lookup yields CDR1 DFQATT and CDR2 SNEGSKA (reference sequence). Trimming pared 4 bases from V and 0 bases from J, leaving 22 bases between. This CDR3 is 18 amino acids long. The CDR3 region is CSATPMPGWVIAKNIQYF. The DNA of the CDR3 is TGCAGTGCTACCCCAATGCCGGGCTGGGTAATAGCCAAAAACATTCAGTACTTC.

The rearrangement uses TRBV29-1 and TRBJ1-2; D not resolved. Germline CDR1 and CDR2: SQVTM and ANQGSEA. The ends were cut back, 4 bases at V and 2 bases at J, with 14 bases in the middle. This CDR3 is 14 amino acids long. The DNA of the CDR3 is TGCAGCGTTGTGGCGACCAGCCCGAACTATGGCTACACCTTC. Amino acid sequence: CSVVATSPNYGYTF.

The chain joins TRBV3-1 to TRBJ1-1; D gene unclear. Between the trimmed V and J ends, which lost 3 bases and 1 base, there was a span of 15 bases. Germline V gives CDR1 LGHDT, CDR2 YNNKEL (reference sequence). This CDR3 has 16 residues. The CDR3 here is CASSHFEGRWNTEAFF. CDR3 nucleotides: TGTGCCAGCAGCCACTTTGAGGGAAGGTGGAACACTGAAGCTTTCTTT.

This clonotype was counted only a few times. V gene TRBV14 combines with J gene TRBJ2-7; D may be TRBD2 (6 bases). The germline CDR1 and CDR2 sequences are SGHDN and FVKESK. V lost 0 bases to trimming and J lost 5 bases, with 23 bases between them. The CDR3 extends over 18 amino acids. The CDR3 DNA reads TGTGCCAGCAGCCAAGAGGTGGCTGGGTTCTGGGGGACTGACGAGCAGTACTTC. This gives the protein CASSQEVAGFWGTDEQYF. The variable domain in full, with the rest retrieved from reference TRBV14 and TRBJ2-7, is EAGVTQFPSHSVIEKGQTVTLRCDPISGHDNLYWYRRVMGKEIKFLLHFVKESKQDESGMPNNRFLAERTGGTYSTLKVQPAELEDSGVYFCASSQEVAGFWGTDEQYFGPGTRLTVT.

This clonotype was seen at least ten times. The rearrangement joins TRBV28 to TRBJ2-3; D unresolved. Germline V gene sequence: CDR1 MDHEN, CDR2 SYDVKM. The V end was cut by 8 bases, the J end by 8 bases, with 8 bases between. The CDR3 is made up of 10 amino acids. The CDR3 loop reads CASGLGTQYF. CDR3 DNA: TGTGCCAGCGGTCTTGGTACGCAGTATTTT.

V usage is TRBV6-5 and J usage is TRBJ1-1; D gene unclear. Germline-derived CDR1 and CDR2 are MNHEY and SVGAGI. This CDR3 is built from 13 residues. With 2 bases removed from V and 7 bases from J, the gap between germline ends came to 11 bases. CDR3 loop: CASSYENGYEAFF. The CDR3 nucleotides read TGTGCCAGCAGTTACGAAAACGGATATGAAGCTTTCTTT.

The chain combines TRBV20-1 with TRBJ2-2, with 10 bases fitting TRBD2. Per the germline V gene, CDR1 is DFQATT and CDR2 is SNEGSKA (reference sequence). CDR3 length: 17 residues. V lost 1 base, J lost 0 bases, and 5 bases stayed unmatched. The CDR3 region is CSARVAGGSANTGELFF. In DNA form, the CDR3 reads TGCAGTGCTAGAGTAGCGGGGGGATCCGCGAACACCGGGGAGCTGTTTTTT.

This clonotype was counted a few times. V and J are TRBV6-2 or TRBV6-3 and TRBJ2-5; D unresolved. The CDR3 runs 13 residues. Trimming shortened V by 0 bases and J by 4 bases, and 6 bases separated the two germline ends. Germline assignment: CDR1 MNHEY and CDR2 SVGEGT. CDR3 in amino acids: CASSYSISETQYF. The CDR3 DNA is TGTGCCAGCAGTTACTCGATATCAGAGACCCAGTACTTC.

This clonotype was recorded many times. The V gene is TRBV3-1, the J gene TRBJ2-1, with D tentatively TRBD1 or TRBD2 (5 bases each). The CDR3 has 19 residues. Deletions cut 0 bases from V and 0 bases from J, with 18 bases between. The germline gives CDR1 LGHDT, CDR2 YNNKEL (reference sequence). The CDR3 here is CASSQDYLWGTHSYNEQFF. The CDR3 DNA is TGTGCCAGCAGCCAAGATTATTTGTGGGGGACCCACTCCTACAATGAGCAGTTCTTC.

The chain has TRBV28 and TRBJ1-5; no firm D call. The V end lost 0 bases, the J end lost 5 bases, and 20 bases lay between the germline ends. The V gene's germline CDR1 is MDHEN and CDR2 SYDVKM. This CDR3 contains 18 residues. The CDR3 loop reads CASSLWSGGRVIDQPQHF. Here the CDR3 DNA reads TGTGCCAGCAGTTTATGGTCCGGTGGGAGGGTAATCGATCAGCCCCAGCATTTT.